Reported below is one T cell receptor beta chain. The record originates from a study of blood T cell repertoires in COVID-19. About the research overall: Sites in the United States, Italy and Spain provided acute and convalescent COVID-19 samples.

Produced via immunoSEQ multiplex PCR; TCRdb's table is partial and in-frame only. Counted here are hundreds of thousands of clones, 70% to 90% occurring once; the ten biggest clones make up approximately 1.5%. Grouping used clinical history reported by participants in a survey and questionnaire. The CDR3 has 12 amino acids. Germline CDR1 SGHDT, CDR2 YYEEEE. The germline V and J ends were trimmed by 1 base and 9 bases, with 10 bases remaining between them. The sequence was obtained from a woman younger than 35 who had been exposed to COVID-19. Specimen: PBMCs or T cells enriched from blood (not recorded which). This rearrangement joins TRBV5-6 to TRBJ1-2; D remains unclear. The CDR3 region has the DNA TGTGCCAGCAGCTTGTATACGGGGAGCTACACCTTC. It yields the protein CASSLYTGSYTF.